A selection of T cell receptor beta chains follows, all from one sample in a study of blood T cell repertoires in COVID-19. Measured with immunoSEQ multiplex PCR; TCRdb has only the in-frame clones, and not every one. The table lists some 42,000 clones, roughly nine tenths of them singletons, with 9.2% in the top ten. Sequenced input: peripheral blood. These receptors were taken from a man aged 50-59 years with active COVID-19. Both conserved end residues are part of each CDR3.

j_gene: TRBJ2-7; v_gene: TRBV10-3; CDR3aa: CAISGAQGAEQYF
j_gene: TRBJ2-7; v_gene: TRBV5-1; CDR3aa: CASSLGGDRGSYEQYF
j_gene: TRBJ1-2; v_gene: TRBV10-3; CDR3aa: CAISRDRGYGYTF
j_gene: TRBJ2-1; v_gene: TRBV7-2; CDR3aa: CASSLVMAAYNEQFF
j_gene: TRBJ1-1; v_gene: TRBV3-1/TRBV3-2; CDR3aa: CASSQGEAVAFF
j_gene: TRBJ2-7; v_gene: TRBV5-8; CDR3aa: CASSFLERDYEQYF
j_gene: TRBJ2-7; v_gene: TRBV4-1; CDR3aa: CASSSFGGGSYEQYF
j_gene: TRBJ2-7; v_gene: TRBV5-1; CDR3aa: CASSGGRGVDEQYF
j_gene: TRBJ1-2; v_gene: TRBV11-2; CDR3aa: CASSLDHAGPNYGYTF
j_gene: TRBJ1-3; v_gene: TRBV6-5; CDR3aa: CASTLRGPGNTIYF
j_gene: TRBJ2-3; v_gene: TRBV7-2; CDR3aa: CASSLGGGKADTQYF
j_gene: TRBJ2-1; v_gene: TRBV28; CDR3aa: CASLGASGSYYNEQFF
j_gene: TRBJ2-1; v_gene: TRBV28; CDR3aa: CASSHGLTNEQFF
j_gene: TRBJ2-1; v_gene: TRBV5-1; CDR3aa: CASSLGGRPVYNEQFF
j_gene: TRBJ2-7; v_gene: TRBV28; CDR3aa: CASSGTSGRFGYEQYF
j_gene: TRBJ2-7; v_gene: TRBV30; CDR3aa: CAVSSSRYEQYF
j_gene: TRBJ2-1; v_gene: TRBV5-6; CDR3aa: CASSLAGTQIINEQFF
j_gene: TRBJ2-1; v_gene: TRBV5-1; CDR3aa: CASSLAQAGEQFF
j_gene: TRBJ2-7; v_gene: TRBV28; CDR3aa: CASSFGGGYEQYF
j_gene: TRBJ2-7; v_gene: TRBV6-1; CDR3aa: CASSEIPGLAGSLTYEQYF
j_gene: TRBJ1-2; v_gene: TRBV28; CDR3aa: CASSLGAGVGYTF
j_gene: TRBJ1-1; v_gene: TRBV6-2/TRBV6-3; CDR3aa: CASSYSRGLAFF
j_gene: TRBJ1-5; v_gene: TRBV6-2/TRBV6-3; CDR3aa: CASSYSSGTGGSNQPQHF
j_gene: TRBJ1-1; v_gene: TRBV6-4; CDR3aa: CASSEQGDTEAFF
j_gene: TRBJ2-5; v_gene: TRBV11-2; CDR3aa: CASSPGSGKQETQYF
j_gene: TRBJ2-7; v_gene: TRBV11-2; CDR3aa: CASSLRGFYEQYF
j_gene: TRBJ1-1; v_gene: TRBV5-1; CDR3aa: CASSQQGENTEAFF
j_gene: TRBJ1-2; v_gene: TRBV12-5; CDR3aa: CASGLQEGRYGYTF
j_gene: TRBJ2-1; v_gene: TRBV5-1; CDR3aa: CASSATSGNHEQFF
j_gene: TRBJ1-1; v_gene: TRBV5-1; CDR3aa: CASSLETGTEAFF
j_gene: TRBJ2-4; v_gene: TRBV6-1; CDR3aa: CASSESLTAPLNIQYF
j_gene: TRBJ2-3; v_gene: TRBV27; CDR3aa: CASSSQTRSGADTQYF
j_gene: TRBJ2-1; v_gene: TRBV27; CDR3aa: CASSSLAGDSMRQFF
j_gene: TRBJ2-1; v_gene: TRBV24-1; CDR3aa: CATSDFPRAEGIYNEQFF
j_gene: TRBJ1-2; v_gene: TRBV10-3; CDR3aa: CAISESYTNPYGYTF
j_gene: TRBJ1-4; v_gene: TRBV4-1; CDR3aa: CASSQENEGSADEKLFF
j_gene: TRBJ1-1; v_gene: TRBV7-2; CDR3aa: CASSRGNRATEAFF
j_gene: TRBJ1-1; v_gene: TRBV5-8; CDR3aa: CASSLVSGHTEAFF
j_gene: TRBJ2-2; v_gene: TRBV10-3; CDR3aa: CAISLTRPGELFF
j_gene: TRBJ2-3; v_gene: TRBV19; CDR3aa: CASSTTLDTDTQYF
j_gene: TRBJ2-6; v_gene: TRBV6-6; CDR3aa: CASSLGGAGANVLTF
j_gene: TRBJ1-1; v_gene: TRBV3-1/TRBV3-2; CDR3aa: CASSQDLRNTEAFF
j_gene: TRBJ1-2; v_gene: TRBV10-3; CDR3aa: CAINQGEAGRSYTF
j_gene: TRBJ1-2; v_gene: TRBV10-3; CDR3aa: CAISETGTGNYGYTF
j_gene: TRBJ2-6; v_gene: TRBV29-1; CDR3aa: CTAKIPPGGANVLTF
j_gene: TRBJ2-5; v_gene: TRBV27; CDR3aa: CASSREDTETQYF
j_gene: TRBJ1-5; v_gene: TRBV28; CDR3aa: CASSLMAGGAGQPQHF
j_gene: TRBJ1-1; v_gene: TRBV30; CDR3aa: CAWSPRMNTEAFF
j_gene: TRBJ1-2; v_gene: TRBV28; CDR3aa: CASRDRAYGYTF
j_gene: TRBJ2-4; v_gene: TRBV7-2; CDR3aa: CASSPPGAKNIQYF
j_gene: TRBJ2-1; v_gene: TRBV2; CDR3aa: CASLEGGTPFNEQFF
j_gene: TRBJ2-1; v_gene: TRBV4-1; CDR3aa: CASSQTGTHYNEQFF
j_gene: TRBJ2-1; v_gene: TRBV2; CDR3aa: CASSGGPGGSYNEQFF
j_gene: TRBJ2-7; v_gene: TRBV28; CDR3aa: CASSLPLSSGSFYEQYF